This is a list of T cell receptor beta chains from one sample in a study of identical twins. TCRdb itself ran the 5' RACE reads through MiXCR, one entry per CDR3 protein. There are about 470,000 distinct CDR3 sequences in the sample; approximately 25% occur only once, and roughly 3% lies in the top ten. Another study also made use of these data, one on T cells expressing NK-cell markers.

Specimen: CD4+ T cells sorted from blood. The source of these receptors is a woman aged 18-29 years in good health. The CDR3 runs from the conserved cysteine through the conserved F or W. A D gene is named only where the DNA matches it firmly. The size of a clone is reported for some rows only, either as once, few or many, or as a class for expanded clones.

J gene	CDR3 length	D gene	clone size	V gene	CDR3 protein	CDR3 DNA
TRBJ2-3	15	NA	few	TRBV3-1	CASSQLLGAGDTQYF	TGTGCCAGCAGCCAACTCCTGGGGGCCGGAGATACGCAGTATTTT
TRBJ2-7	17	NA	few	TRBV6-2/TRBV6-3	CASSYVFRGTSSYEQYF	TGTGCCAGCAGTTACGTTTTCCGGGGGACGTCGTCCTACGAGCAGTACTTC
TRBJ1-2	16	NA	few	TRBV7-2	CASSLSPLSRIYGYTF	TGTGCCAGCAGCTTATCCCCGTTGAGCCGGATCTATGGCTACACCTTC
TRBJ1-5	15	NA	NA	TRBV7-2	CASSRRAGENQPQHF	TGTGCCAGCAGCCGTCGCGCAGGGGAGAATCAGCCCCAGCATTTT
TRBJ2-3	15	NA	NA	TRBV28	CASSRQWRSADTQYF	TGTGCCAGCAGTCGACAGTGGCGTAGCGCAGATACGCAGTATTTT
TRBJ2-3	14	NA	NA	TRBV20-1	CSARDLDITDTQYF	TGCAGTGCTAGAGATCTAGACATCACAGATACGCAGTATTTT
TRBJ2-7	12	NA	few	TRBV7-9	CASSLVTSEQYF	TGTGCCAGCAGCTTAGTGACGAGTGAGCAGTACTTC
TRBJ1-1	14	TRBD1	NA	TRBV29-1	CSTRTGTGSVRAFF	TGCAGCACCCGTACCGGGACAGGGTCGGTACGGGCTTTCTTT
TRBJ2-3	13	TRBD2	NA	TRBV20-1	CSARSGGTDTQYF	TGCAGTGCTCGTAGCGGGGGCACAGATACGCAGTATTTT
TRBJ2-5	13	NA	few	TRBV20-1	CSASVLMGQTQYF	TGCAGTGCTTCCGTCTTGATGGGTCAGACCCAGTACTTC
TRBJ2-7	13	NA	NA	TRBV12-3/TRBV12-4	CASSPLQGREQYF	TGTGCCAGCAGCCCTCTACAGGGGAGGGAGCAGTACTTC
TRBJ1-1	13	TRBD1	NA	TRBV5-1	CASGTGADTEAFF	TGCGCCAGCGGCACAGGGGCGGACACTGAAGCTTTCTTT
TRBJ1-5	14	TRBD1	few	TRBV7-2	CASSRRTGEQPQHF	TGTGCCAGCAGCAGGAGAACAGGGGAACAGCCCCAGCATTTT
TRBJ2-1	15	NA	NA	TRBV7-2	CASMLRRDGYNEQFF	TGTGCCAGCATGCTGCGGCGGGATGGGTACAATGAGCAGTTCTTC
TRBJ1-2	14	NA	many	TRBV12-3/TRBV12-4	CASRIGIQAAGYTF	TGTGCCAGCAGAATAGGGATTCAAGCGGCTGGCTACACCTTC
TRBJ2-5	14	NA	few	TRBV3-1	CASSQDVGGGTQYF	TGTGCCAGCAGCCAAGATGTCGGGGGAGGGACCCAGTACTTC
TRBJ2-2	15	TRBD2	few	TRBV9	CASSVSSGLVGELFF	TGTGCCAGCAGCGTGAGTAGCGGGCTGGTCGGGGAGCTGTTTTTT
TRBJ2-5	12	NA	NA	TRBV5-1	CASRESQETQYF	TGCGCCAGCCGGGAAAGCCAAGAGACCCAGTACTTC
TRBJ2-7	14	NA	few	TRBV27	CASSGALLAHEQYF	TGTGCCAGCAGTGGGGCCCTACTAGCCCACGAGCAGTACTTC
TRBJ2-4	15	TRBD1	NA	TRBV7-9	CASSSDRGVRNIQYF	TGTGCCAGCAGCTCTGACAGGGGTGTCAGGAACATTCAGTACTTC
TRBJ1-1	15	NA	few	TRBV9	CASSVGGASNTEAFF	TGTGCCAGCAGCGTAGGAGGGGCCTCGAACACTGAAGCTTTCTTT
TRBJ2-7	13	TRBD1	few	TRBV5-1	CASRRDSDHEQYF	TGCGCCAGCAGAAGGGACAGCGACCACGAGCAGTACTTC
TRBJ1-2	11	NA	few	TRBV12-3/TRBV12-4	CASSSDSGYTF	TGTGCCAGCAGTAGTGATTCTGGCTACACCTTC
TRBJ1-2	12	NA	few	TRBV5-1	CASNSGQHGYTF	TGCGCCAGCAACTCCGGACAGCATGGCTACACCTTC
TRBJ2-5	11	NA	NA	TRBV12-3/TRBV12-4	CASRESWAQYF	TGTGCCAGCAGAGAGTCGTGGGCCCAGTACTTC
TRBJ2-3	16	TRBD2	NA	TRBV7-3	CASSIGSGGTTDTQYF	TGTGCCAGCAGCATAGGAAGCGGGGGAACCACAGATACGCAGTATTTT
TRBJ2-2	12	NA	few	TRBV29-1	CSVAAATGELFF	TGCAGCGTTGCGGCGGCCACCGGGGAGCTGTTTTTT
TRBJ1-1	14	NA	NA	TRBV15	CATSREQMNTEAFF	TGTGCCACCAGCAGAGAACAGATGAACACTGAAGCTTTCTTT
TRBJ2-7	14	NA	few	TRBV5-1	CASSSLTPAYEQYF	TGCGCCAGCAGCTCGCTAACACCCGCCTACGAGCAGTACTTC
TRBJ1-5	14	NA	few	TRBV3-1	CASSQGGFNQPQHF	TGTGCCAGCAGCCAAGGTGGCTTCAATCAGCCCCAGCATTTT
TRBJ1-1	15	NA	NA	TRBV11-2	CASSLDPSMNTEAFF	TGTGCCAGCAGCTTAGATCCGAGCATGAACACTGAAGCTTTCTTT
TRBJ1-6	14	NA	few	TRBV7-2	CASSQDPHNSPLHF	TGTGCCAGCAGCCAGGATCCTCATAATTCACCCCTCCACTTT
TRBJ2-7	13	NA	NA	TRBV27	CASRPHNTYEQYF	TGTGCCAGCAGGCCCCACAACACCTACGAGCAGTACTTC
TRBJ2-1	14	NA	NA	TRBV4-3	CASSQEIALNEQFF	TGCGCCAGCAGCCAAGAGATAGCGTTGAATGAGCAGTTCTTC
TRBJ2-1	16	NA	once	TRBV11-1	CASSLYGVHLYNEQFF	TGTGCCAGCAGCTTGTACGGCGTTCACCTCTACAATGAGCAGTTCTTC
TRBJ2-7	14	NA	NA	TRBV6-1	CASKAALSPYEQYF	TGTGCCAGCAAGGCGGCCCTATCCCCCTACGAGCAGTACTTC
TRBJ2-1	15	TRBD2	NA	TRBV7-2	CASSLTSGSLNEQFF	TGTGCCAGCAGCTTGACTAGCGGGAGTCTGAATGAGCAGTTCTTC
TRBJ2-2	13	NA	NA	TRBV29-1	CSASGGPSGELFF	TGCAGCGCAAGCGGAGGGCCTTCCGGGGAGCTGTTTTTT
TRBJ1-2	14	TRBD1	NA	TRBV20-1	CSASPRQGSYGYTF	TGCAGTGCTAGCCCTAGACAGGGGAGTTATGGCTACACCTTC
TRBJ2-3	16	NA	NA	TRBV5-1	CASSLGDSTWRDTQYF	TGCGCCAGCAGCTTGGGGGACTCGACTTGGAGGGATACGCAGTATTTT
TRBJ1-5	14	TRBD1	NA	TRBV2	CASSVGTGSQPQHF	TGTGCCAGCAGTGTAGGGACAGGGTCACAGCCCCAGCATTTT
TRBJ1-2	14	NA	NA	TRBV9	CASSLNGPSYGYTF	TGTGCCAGCAGTCTAAACGGACCGAGCTATGGCTACACCTTC
TRBJ2-1	11	NA	NA	TRBV20-1	CSAAGPYEQFF	TGCAGTGCCGCAGGTCCCTATGAGCAGTTCTTC
TRBJ2-1	13	NA	few	TRBV12-3/TRBV12-4	CASSWRGGGEQFF	TGTGCCAGCAGTTGGAGGGGGGGAGGTGAGCAGTTCTTC
TRBJ1-1	15	NA	NA	TRBV9	CASSSRQLMNTEAFF	TGTGCCAGCAGCTCCCGACAGTTAATGAACACTGAAGCTTTCTTT
TRBJ2-2	16	NA	few	TRBV5-1	CASSLGATVGTGELFF	TGCGCCAGCAGCTTGGGGGCGACAGTTGGCACCGGGGAGCTGTTTTTT
TRBJ1-3	16	NA	NA	TRBV18	CASSPLARISGNTIYF	TGTGCCAGCTCACCACTGGCCAGAATCTCTGGAAACACCATATATTTT
TRBJ2-4	13	NA	NA	TRBV5-1	CASRGYVKNIQYF	TGCGCCAGCAGGGGGTATGTCAAAAACATTCAGTACTTC
TRBJ1-1	13	NA	few	TRBV12-3/TRBV12-4	CASSSGQYTEAFF	TGTGCCAGCAGCTCAGGACAGTACACTGAAGCTTTCTTT
TRBJ1-2	15	TRBD1	few	TRBV5-1	CASSLQGQGLKGYTF	TGCGCCAGCAGCTTGCAAGGACAGGGACTGAAAGGCTACACCTTC
TRBJ2-5	15	NA	many	TRBV20-1	CSASPPLDIRETQYF	TGCAGTGCTAGCCCCCCACTAGACATACGGGAGACCCAGTACTTC
TRBJ2-1	15	TRBD2	NA	TRBV14	CASSQLGLARNEQFF	TGTGCCAGCAGCCAATTGGGACTAGCGAGGAATGAGCAGTTCTTC
TRBJ2-3	13	NA	NA	TRBV7-3	CASSPSVRGPQYF	TGTGCCAGCAGCCCCAGTGTGCGGGGGCCGCAGTATTTT